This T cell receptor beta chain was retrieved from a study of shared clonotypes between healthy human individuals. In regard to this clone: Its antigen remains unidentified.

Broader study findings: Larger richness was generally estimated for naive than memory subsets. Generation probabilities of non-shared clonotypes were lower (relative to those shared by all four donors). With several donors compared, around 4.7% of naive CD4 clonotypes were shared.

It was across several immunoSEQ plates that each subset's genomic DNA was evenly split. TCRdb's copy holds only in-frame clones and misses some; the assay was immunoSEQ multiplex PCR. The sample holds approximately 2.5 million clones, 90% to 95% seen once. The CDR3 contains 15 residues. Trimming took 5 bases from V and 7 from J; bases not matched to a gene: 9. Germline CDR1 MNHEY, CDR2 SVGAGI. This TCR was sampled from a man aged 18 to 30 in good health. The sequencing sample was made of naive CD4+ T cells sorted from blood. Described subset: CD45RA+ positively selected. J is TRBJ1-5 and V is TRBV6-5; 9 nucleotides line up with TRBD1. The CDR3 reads CASSKTGGLGQPQHF. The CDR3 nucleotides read TGTGCCAGCAGTAAGACAGGGGGGCTTGGACAGCCCCAGCATTTT.